This TCR beta chain comes out of a study of identifying expanded T cells in peripheral blood. Study results and limitations: Clone count variance between roughly two-week samples rose with total template count.

Healthy donors had no documented immune events, such as infections, while sampled. Assay: immunoSEQ multiplex PCR; the TCRdb copy retains only in-frame clones and omits some. Of 80,000 to 90,000 clones detected, 70% to 90% appear once; the ten largest clones hold around 3%. The CDR3 contains 13 residues. CDR1 and CDR2 (germline): WNHNN, SYGVQD (reference sequence). V gave up 6 bases and J gave up 0 bases, with 8 bases separating them. With respect to this clone: What it recognizes is unknown.

The chain couples TRBV10-1 to TRBJ1-1; D is possibly TRBD1 (6 bases). The clonotype comes from a person aged 18 to 75 in good health. Sequenced material: blood. DNA for the CDR3: TGCGCCAGCAGACAGGGATTGAACACTGAAGCTTTCTTT. Protein: CASRQGLNTEAFF.